These T cell receptor beta chains were read from a single sample in a study of vaccination effects on CD4 cells after COVID-19. Repertoires were generated with immunoSEQ multiplex PCR, while TCRdb's copy carries only in-frame clones and drops some. The table lists almost 15,000 clones, 76% of them singletons. The antigens these receptors bind are not known. The material sequenced was CD4+ T cells from PBMCs cultured with HCoV-NL63 spike peptides, taken after COVID-19 vaccination. The receptors shown here come from a human donor who had a prior SARS-CoV-2 infection. Each CDR3 is given with its conserved first and last residue. The order of the fields is CDR3 protein, CDR3 DNA, J gene, D gene, clone size, V gene. The D gene is left open where the match is weak. For some rows the clone size is stated as once, few or many, or as a class when expanded; others skip it.

CDR3: CASSQEPAGLAGGPTDTQYF; DNA: TGTGCCAGCAGCCAAGAGCCCGCCGGACTAGCGGGAGGGCCCACAGATACGCAGTATTTT; J: TRBJ2-3; D: TRBD2; size: -; V: TRBV4-2
CDR3: CASSWGTDSYEQYF; DNA: TGTGCCAGCAGCTGGGGGACAGACTCCTACGAGCAGTACTTC; J: TRBJ2-7; D: TRBD1; size: -; V: TRBV5-4
CDR3: CATSRKPGAEAFF; DNA: TGTGCCACCAGCAGGAAACCAGGGGCTGAAGCTTTCTTT; J: TRBJ1-1; D: -; size: medium-sized; V: TRBV15
CDR3: CASSPTGNPPGNTIYF; DNA: TGTGCCAGCTCACCAACAGGGAACCCTCCTGGAAACACCATATATTTT; J: TRBJ1-3; D: -; size: -; V: TRBV18
CDR3: CAISEKSGTDSPLHF; DNA: TGTGCCATCAGTGAGAAATCCGGCACAGATTCACCCCTCCACTTT; J: TRBJ1-6; D: -; size: -; V: TRBV10-3
CDR3: CASIPSGTDTQYF; DNA: TGTGCCAGCATCCCCAGCGGCACAGATACGCAGTATTTT; J: TRBJ2-3; D: -; size: few; V: TRBV6-6
CDR3: CASSALGGDGANVLTF; DNA: TGTGCCAGCTCAGCCTTGGGTGGGGACGGGGCCAACGTCCTGACTTTC; J: TRBJ2-6; D: -; size: -; V: TRBV18
CDR3: CASRLRRGARETQYF; DNA: TGTGCCAGCAGATTGCGTCGGGGGGCGCGGGAGACCCAGTACTTC; J: TRBJ2-5; D: -; size: -; V: TRBV5-6
CDR3: CATSGAPDGEAFF; DNA: TGTGCCACCAGTGGGGCACCTGACGGTGAAGCTTTCTTT; J: TRBJ1-1; D: -; size: few; V: TRBV24-1
CDR3: CASSVQGARGEKLFF; DNA: TGTGCCAGCAGCGTACAGGGGGCGCGGGGTGAAAAACTGTTTTTT; J: TRBJ1-4; D: TRBD1; size: -; V: TRBV7-2
CDR3: CASSRLTGEDGYTF; DNA: TGTGCCAGCAGCCGACTGACAGGGGAGGATGGCTACACCTTC; J: TRBJ1-2; D: TRBD1; size: -; V: TRBV6-5
CDR3: CSGTKLGGNTIYF; DNA: TGCAGCGGTACAAAACTAGGGGGAAACACCATATATTTT; J: TRBJ1-3; D: -; size: -; V: TRBV29-1
CDR3: CASSSSGRSYNEQFF; DNA: TGCGCCAGCAGTTCTAGCGGGAGATCCTACAATGAGCAGTTCTTC; J: TRBJ2-1; D: TRBD2; size: -; V: TRBV5-1
CDR3: CASRKGLSDSPLHF; DNA: TGTGCCAGCAGAAAGGGGTTATCGGATTCACCCCTCCACTTT; J: TRBJ1-6; D: -; size: -; V: TRBV28
CDR3: CASSPDLGRYYGYTF; DNA: TGTGCCAGCTCACCAGATTTGGGGCGGTACTATGGCTACACCTTC; J: TRBJ1-2; D: -; size: -; V: TRBV18
CDR3: CSAGQVNEKLFF; DNA: TGCAGCGCCGGACAGGTTAATGAAAAACTGTTTTTT; J: TRBJ1-4; D: TRBD1; size: few; V: TRBV29-1
CDR3: CASSLERTSGGLNTGELFF; DNA: TGTGCCAGCAGCTTAGAGAGGACTAGCGGGGGTCTGAACACCGGGGAGCTGTTTTTT; J: TRBJ2-2; D: TRBD2; size: few; V: TRBV7-9
CDR3: CASEGLSYNEQFF; DNA: TGTGCCAGCGAGGGACTCTCCTACAATGAGCAGTTCTTC; J: TRBJ2-1; D: -; size: -; V: TRBV2
CDR3: CASSLRDRGQSPLHF; DNA: TGTGCCAGCAGCCTCCGGGACAGGGGGCAATCACCCCTCCACTTT; J: TRBJ1-6; D: TRBD1; size: -; V: TRBV7-9
CDR3: CASSVGLAGTGYEQYF; DNA: TGTGCCAGCAGCGTAGGACTAGCGGGGACTGGCTACGAGCAGTACTTC; J: TRBJ2-7; D: TRBD2; size: -; V: TRBV9
CDR3: CATKINRGGYGYTF; DNA: TGTGCCACCAAGATTAACAGGGGTGGCTATGGCTACACCTTC; J: TRBJ1-2; D: TRBD1; size: -; V: TRBV19
CDR3: CASSKTSGSGANVLTF; DNA: TGTGCCAGTAGTAAGACTAGCGGATCGGGGGCCAACGTCCTGACTTTC; J: TRBJ2-6; D: TRBD2; size: -; V: TRBV19
CDR3: CASSIGTPQGLYGYTF; DNA: TGTGCCAGTAGTATAGGAACCCCCCAGGGGCTCTATGGCTACACCTTC; J: TRBJ1-2; D: -; size: once; V: TRBV19
CDR3: CASATRMGTQYF; DNA: TGTGCCAGTGCAACAAGGATGGGGACCCAGTACTTC; J: TRBJ2-5; D: -; size: -; V: TRBV19
CDR3: CASSSVYSGELFF; DNA: TGTGCCAGCAGCTCTGTCTATTCCGGGGAGCTGTTTTTT; J: TRBJ2-2; D: -; size: -; V: TRBV6-5
CDR3: CASSQDGPTSGGDTDTQYF; DNA: TGTGCCAGCAGCCAAGATGGTCCCACGAGCGGGGGCGACACAGATACGCAGTATTTT; J: TRBJ2-3; D: TRBD2; size: -; V: TRBV4-2
CDR3: CASRRVPNEKLFF; DNA: TGTGCCAGCAGACGGGTTCCCAATGAAAAACTGTTTTTT; J: TRBJ1-4; D: -; size: -; V: TRBV7-2
CDR3: CASSYETGTSVTDTQYF; DNA: TGTGCCAGCAGTTACGAAACCGGGACTAGCGTTACAGATACGCAGTATTTT; J: TRBJ2-3; D: TRBD2; size: -; V: TRBV6-2/TRBV6-3
CDR3: CASSLTYTEAFF; DNA: TGTGCCAGCAGTTTAACGTACACTGAAGCTTTCTTT; J: TRBJ1-1; D: -; size: -; V: TRBV28
CDR3: CATSDRDGINYGYTF; DNA: TGTGCCACCTCGGACAGGGATGGGATAAACTATGGCTACACCTTC; J: TRBJ1-2; D: TRBD1; size: -; V: TRBV6-5
CDR3: CATLGTSGGATSYNEQFF; DNA: TGTGCTACTCTAGGGACTAGCGGGGGGGCGACCTCCTACAATGAGCAGTTCTTC; J: TRBJ2-1; D: TRBD2; size: -; V: TRBV3-1/TRBV3-2
CDR3: CASSLTGRGTGELFF; DNA: TGTGCCAGCAGCTTAACTGGCAGGGGCACCGGGGAGCTGTTTTTT; J: TRBJ2-2; D: -; size: -; V: TRBV11-3